The 18 T cell receptor beta chains below were found in one sample sequenced in a study of Ad26.COV2.S vaccination and SARS-CoV-2 variants. Sequencing used immunoSEQ multiplex PCR; TCRdb keeps in-frame clones, though not all of them. The sample has about 350,000 clones, about 91% seen once. This specimen consisted of peripheral blood, obtained after recovery from COVID-19. The receptors here all came from a human donor who had recovered from COVID-19.

This chain links TRBV12-3 or TRBV12-4 with TRBJ1-1; unclear D gene. CDR3 size: 13 residues. Between the trimmed V and J ends, which lost 6 bases and 5 bases, there was a span of 13 bases. CDR3 DNA sequence: TGTGCCAGCAGCCTCAAACGGGAGACTGAAGCTTTCTTT. Translation: CASSLKRETEAFF.

The V call is TRBV2, the J call TRBJ1-2, with 12 nucleotides matching TRBD1. This CDR3 is built from 17 residues. CDR1 SNHLY and CDR2 FYNNEI come from the germline V gene. The junction had 13 bases not matched to a gene; V was cut back by 7 bases and J by 4 bases. CDR3 region: CASIPGTGGVGGYGYTF. The CDR3 DNA sequence: TGTGCCAGCATCCCCGGGACAGGGGGCGTAGGAGGCTATGGCTACACCTTC.

The V and J genes are TRBV2 and TRBJ1-1; 9 bases line up with TRBD1. CDR3 length equals 15 residues. Trimming at V came to 2 bases and at J to 6 bases, leaving 7 bases not matched to a gene. Germline CDR1 reads SNHLY; CDR2 reads FYNNEI. The CDR3 sequence: CASSEPGQGFPEAFF. The CDR3 region has the DNA TGTGCCAGCAGTGAACCGGGACAGGGTTTCCCTGAAGCTTTCTTT. Looking up the rest from reference TRBV2 and TRBJ1-1 gives the full variable domain: EPEVTQTPSHQVTQMGQEVILRCVPISNHLYFYWYRQILGQKVEFLVSFYNNEISEKSEIFDDQFSVERPDGSNFTLKIRSTKLEDSAMYFCASSEPGQGFPEAFFGQGTRLTVV.

The chain joins TRBV12-5 to TRBJ2-3; TRBD1 matches 8 bases. The CDR3 has 15 amino acids. Germline-derived CDR1 and CDR2 are LGHNT and FRNRAP. J gave up 0 bases and V 3 bases, and 2 bases lay outside the gene matches. The CDR3 spells CASGFQGASTDTQYF. CDR3 coding DNA: TGTGCTAGTGGTTTCCAGGGGGCGAGCACAGATACGCAGTATTTT.

The V and J genes are TRBV11-2 and TRBJ2-7, with D maybe TRBD1 (5 bases). Trimming cost V 0 bases and J 0 bases, with 15 bases left between them. CDR1 and CDR2 from the germline V gene are SGHAT and FQNNGV. CDR3 length: 17 amino acids. CDR3 amino acids: CASSLDLQDVSSYEQYF. DNA for the CDR3: TGTGCCAGCAGCTTAGATCTACAGGACGTGTCCTCCTACGAGCAGTACTTC.

Notes on this clone: At the DNA level, this CDR3 is encoded by other sequences in the same sample as well. In DNA, the CDR3 is TGTGCCAGCTCACCAGAGGGGAACTATGGCTACACCTTC. The encoded protein is CASSPEGNYGYTF. The rearrangement joins TRBV18 to TRBJ1-2; possible D gene TRBD1, 5 bases. The ends were cut back, 2 bases at V and 2 bases at J, with 6 bases in the middle. The CDR3 is 13 amino acids. Per germline, CDR1 KGHSH and CDR2 LQKENI. Full variable domain (missing parts from reference TRBV18 and TRBJ1-2): NAGVMQNPRHLVRRRGQEARLRCSPMKGHSHVYWYRQLPEEGLKFMVYLQKENIIDESGMPKERFSAEFPKEGPSILRIQQVVRGDSAAYFCASSPEGNYGYTFGSGTRLTVV.

V usage is TRBV7-9 and J usage is TRBJ1-1, with unresolved D. The CDR3 loop spans 15 amino acids. Germline V lookup: CDR1 SEHNR, CDR2 FQNEAQ (reference sequence). V lost 5 bases to trimming and J lost 2 bases, with 15 bases between them. CDR3 nucleotides: TGTGCCAGCAGCCCAAACTTTGGGCACAACACTGAAGCTTTCTTT. Amino acid sequence: CASSPNFGHNTEAFF.

The chain employs TRBV19 and TRBJ2-7; weak D call: TRBD2 (6 bases). The V gene's germline CDR1 is LNHDA and CDR2 SQIVND (reference sequence). V lost 5 bases to trimming and J lost 6 bases, with 17 bases between them. There are 14 residues in the CDR3. CDR3 in amino acids: CASSPRDRYPEQYF. The CDR3 nucleotides are TGTGCCAGTAGTCCGCGGGACCGCTACCCCGAGCAGTACTTC.

V is TRBV7-2 and J is TRBJ2-3, with D possibly matching TRBD2 (6 bases). The CDR3 spans 14 residues. Germline loops: CDR1 SGHTA, CDR2 FQGNSA. V was cut by 1 base and J by 4 bases, with 9 bases left in between. In nucleotides, the CDR3 is TGTGCCAGCAGCTTAGTTTCTAGCGCAGATACGCAGTATTTT. It codes for CASSLVSSADTQYF.

The V gene is TRBV3-1 (or the pseudogene TRBV3-2), the J gene TRBJ2-7; D might be TRBD1 (5 bases). Trimming cost V 0 bases and J 8 bases, with 20 bases left between them. The CDR3 is made up of 16 amino acids. Germline V CDR1 and CDR2: LGHDT, YNNKEL (reference sequence). CDR3: CASSQDPFGHPGKQYF. CDR3 DNA: TGTGCCAGCAGCCAAGATCCTTTTGGACATCCAGGGAAGCAGTACTTC.

The chain joins TRBV18 to TRBJ2-2; D unclear. CDR1 is KGHSH, CDR2 LQKENI, per germline. V lost 5 bases to trimming and J lost 0 bases, with 13 bases between them. CDR3 length equals 16 residues. CDR3 region: CASSFRNSANTGELFF. As DNA, the CDR3 is TGTGCCAGCTCATTCAGGAACAGCGCGAACACCGGGGAGCTGTTTTTT.

J is TRBJ1-5 and V is TRBV13; D unresolved. Germline values: CDR1 PRHDT, CDR2 FYEKMQ (reference sequence). Trimming shortened V by 3 bases and J by 1 base, and 7 bases separated the two germline ends. This CDR3 contains 14 residues. CDR3 in amino acids: CASSFGKSNQPQHF. CDR3 bases: TGTGCCAGCAGCTTCGGTAAGAGCAATCAGCCCCAGCATTTT.

The rearrangement joins TRBV5-5 to TRBJ2-3; no firm D call. The germline V and J ends were trimmed by 5 bases and 3 bases, with 10 bases remaining between them. The CDR3 spans 13 residues. Germline V CDR1 and CDR2: SGHKS, YYEKEE (reference sequence). The CDR3 loop is CASRNLGTDTQYF. As DNA, the CDR3 is TGTGCCAGCAGAAACCTAGGGACAGATACGCAGTATTTT.

CDR3 DNA: TGCGCCAGCAGTCAAGAGGGTGGCTACACCTTC. It is translated as CASSQEGGYTF. The chain is built from TRBV5-1 and TRBJ1-2; D uncertain. V dropped 5 bases and J dropped 7 bases, with 9 bases sitting between them. CDR1 SGHRS and CDR2 YFSETQ come from the germline V gene. CDR3 size: 11 residues.

This chain links TRBV6-2 or TRBV6-3 with TRBJ2-3; D not resolved. Germline V lookup: CDR1 MNHEY, CDR2 SVGEGT. V dropped 5 bases and J dropped 4 bases, with 22 bases sitting between them. CDR3 length: 17 residues. DNA for the CDR3: TGTGCCAGCAGTACCCCTCTTGGAGCAGGACGGGCAGATACGCAGTATTTT. This gives the protein CASSTPLGAGRADTQYF.

The V and J genes are TRBV5-1 and TRBJ1-1; 8 bases line up with TRBD1. CDR3 length: 18 amino acids. In germline, CDR1 is SGHRS, CDR2 YFSETQ. V lost 4 bases to trimming and J lost 4 bases; unmatched junction nucleotides: 18. CDR3 protein: CASSEEGQGTLGGTEAFF. The CDR3 nucleotides are TGCGCCAGCAGCGAGGAAGGACAGGGAACCCTAGGGGGCACTGAAGCTTTCTTT. Supplemented by reference TRBV5-1 and TRBJ1-1, the full variable domain reads KAGVTQTPRYLIKTRGQQVTLSCSPISGHRSVSWYQQTPGQGLQFLFEYFSETQRNKGNFPGRFSGRQFSNSRSEMNVSTLELGDSALYLCASSEEGQGTLGGTEAFFGQGTRLTVV.

This clone was observed once. The chain links TRBV13 to TRBJ2-7; no reliable D call. The germline CDR1 and CDR2 sequences are PRHDT and FYEKMQ (reference sequence). The V and J ends lost 0 bases and 0 bases respectively, with 6 bases between them. This CDR3 is built from 14 residues. The CDR3 DNA reads TGTGCCAGCAGCTTAGGCGGGTCCTCCTACGAGCAGTACTTC. Protein sequence: CASSLGGSSYEQYF.

The V call is TRBV6-1, the J call TRBJ1-2, with D unclear. Germline V gene lookup returns CDR1 MNHNS and CDR2 SASEGT. V shed 2 bases and J shed 5 bases, with 12 bases lying between them. This CDR3 region has 14 residues. CDR3 amino acids: CASSETLGGYGYTF. Here the CDR3 DNA reads TGTGCCAGCAGTGAAACCCTCGGCGGGTATGGCTACACCTTC.